This TCR beta chain was sequenced during a study of OX40 agonist ivuxolimab in advanced cancers. Looking at the study overall: The dose-escalation cohort had hepatocellular carcinoma, melanoma, renal cell or head and neck cancer.

TCRdb's copy holds only in-frame clones and misses some; the assay was immunoSEQ multiplex PCR. In the table there are tens of thousands of clones, under 90% of which are singletons. On this clone itself: The antigen is undetermined.

The CDR3 runs to 18 residues. CDR1 is MGHRA, CDR2 YSYEKL, per germline. With 0 bases removed from V and 2 bases from J, the gap between germline ends came to 19 bases. Study-wide results and limits: Low normalized T-cell clonal expansion was also seen in some nonresponders.

This receptor was taken from an adult with an advanced solid tumor such as melanoma, head and neck, liver or kidney cancer. Sequences were derived from CD4+ or CD8+ T cells sorted from blood, sampled in a trial of the OX40 agonist ivuxolimab. V and J are TRBV4-1 and TRBJ2-5; D is undetermined. CDR3 loop: CASSQEHVGYLLQETQYF. The CDR3 DNA reads TGCGCCAGCAGCCAAGAACATGTAGGCTACCTTTTACAAGAGACCCAGTACTTC.